This T cell receptor beta chain emerged from a study of regulatory T cells in long-lasting Graves disease. Study-level points and caveats: Limited sample numbers may have lowered accuracy. Less diverse TCR repertoires were seen in persistent Graves' patients than in newly diagnosed ones. Persistent patients had a count of shared public clonotypes (over 2,500) that exceeded that of new patients (about 970).

Documented time point: persistent/refractory GD, antithyroid drugs over 5 years with positive TRAb. TCR sequences were obtained from RNA taken from PBMCs. Graves' disease was diagnosed by American Thyroid Association guidelines. Assembly of TCR beta libraries relied on iRepertoire HTBI primers together with Arm-PCR of CDR3 regions. MiXCR, applied by TCRdb to the multiplex PCR reads, yields one record per CDR3 protein. The sample carries over 300,000 distinct CDR3 sequences, about 19% recorded once. This clonotype was detected many times. The antigen is undetermined. CDR3 length equals 14 residues. Germline V lookup: CDR1 SNHLY, CDR2 FYNNEI. Trimming shortened V by 8 bases and J by 4 bases, and 18 bases separated the two germline ends.

The chain joins TRBV2 to TRBJ2-7, with D possibly matching TRBD2 (5 bases). This sample comprised peripheral blood mononuclear cells (PBMCs), obtained when the disease was refractory, from a patient treated with antithyroid drugs. The clonotype comes from a female donor with Graves disease. CDR3 amino acids: CASWEGPREYEQYF. In DNA form, the CDR3 reads TGTGCCAGCTGGGAAGGACCACGGGAATACGAGCAGTACTTC.